Following are 14 T cell receptor beta chains from one sample sequenced in a study of shared clonotypes between healthy human individuals. The protocol was immunoSEQ multiplex PCR, while the TCRdb copy is restricted to in-frame clones and leaves out a portion. This sample has about 2.3 million clones; about nine tenths occur once, and the top ten carry 0.37%. The source material was naive CD4+ T cells from PBMCs. Subset indicated: CD45RA+ positively selected. The receptors derive from a young man in good health. Some clones in this sample may be carry-over from other donors' samples.

This chain joins TRBV4-3 and TRBJ1-1, with no clear D. Germline values: CDR1 LGHNA, CDR2 YSLEER. This CDR3 is built from 15 residues. V was shortened by 0 bases and J by 5 bases, with 13 bases between the two germline ends. CDR3 protein: CASSQDARGRTEAFF. CDR3 sequence (DNA): TGCGCCAGCAGCCAAGATGCCCGAGGAAGGACTGAAGCTTTCTTT.

V gene TRBV25-1 combines with J gene TRBJ1-6; no clear D gene. Trimming removed 3 bases from V and 7 bases from J, with 13 bases in between. The CDR3 loop spans 15 amino acids. Per the germline V gene, CDR1 is MGHDK and CDR2 is SYGVNS. CDR3 amino acids: CASSDPREGNSPLHF. The CDR3 DNA is TGTGCCAGCAGTGACCCTCGGGAGGGAAATTCACCCCTCCACTTT.

The genes are TRBV2 and TRBJ2-5; D could derive from TRBD1 or TRBD2 (5 bases each). This CDR3 has 15 residues. V lost 7 bases, J lost 4 bases, and 19 bases lay in between. The V gene's germline CDR1 is SNHLY and CDR2 FYNNEI. The CDR3 coding sequence is TGTGCCAGCACCCGGGACGTAGGACAAGTAGAGACCCAGTACTTC. Translating gives CASTRDVGQVETQYF.

On this clone itself: Different DNA sequences within this sample yield the same CDR3. This chain joins TRBV5-4 and TRBJ2-7; a possible D gene is TRBD2 (6 bases). Trimming removed 0 bases from V and 7 bases from J, with 8 bases in between. The CDR3 consists of 12 residues. Looked up from germline, CDR1 is SGHNT and CDR2 is YYREEE (reference sequence). Written as DNA, the CDR3 is TGTGCCAGCAGCTTGGCCGGGGGAGAGCAGTACTTC. Translated, it gives CASSLAGGEQYF.

V and J are TRBV11-2 and TRBJ2-5, with D maybe TRBD1 (6 bases). V lost 1 base and J 4 bases, leaving 13 bases between the germline ends. The CDR3 has 15 residues. Germline V lookup: CDR1 SGHAT, CDR2 FQNNGV. CDR3 region: CASSLVRGGRETQYF. The CDR3 DNA reads as TGTGCCAGCAGCTTAGTCAGGGGTGGTCGAGAGACCCAGTACTTC.

This clone was picked up one time. The chain employs TRBV7-9 and TRBJ2-3; 14 bases are shared with TRBD2. The length of the CDR3 is 17 residues. The germline gives CDR1 SEHNR, CDR2 FQNEAQ (reference sequence). Unmatched junction bases numbered 8, after V lost 5 bases and J lost 4 bases. The CDR3 is CASSALPGLAGADTQYF. The CDR3 DNA is TGTGCCAGCAGCGCGCTTCCGGGACTAGCGGGAGCAGATACGCAGTATTTT.

This clone was recorded once. The same CDR3 also results from other DNA sequences found in this sample. The CDR3 is CASSPGTTNTGELFF. DNA of the CDR3: TGCGCCAGCAGCCCCGGGACAACTAACACCGGGGAGCTGTTTTTT. The chain combines TRBV5-1 with TRBJ2-2; TRBD1 might be the D (6 bases). The germline V gene encodes CDR1 SGHRS and CDR2 YFSETQ. Deletions cut 4 bases from V and 2 bases from J, with 12 bases between. The CDR3 has 15 residues.

The V and J genes are TRBV28 and TRBJ2-1; no reliable D call. V gave up 5 bases and J gave up 6 bases, with 14 bases separating them. The length of the CDR3 is 14 residues. CDR1 is MDHEN, CDR2 SYDVKM, per germline. Here the CDR3 DNA reads TGTGCCAGCAGTCGCGGCAGGTGGCCCAATGAGCAGTTCTTC. Protein sequence: CASSRGRWPNEQFF.

The rearrangement uses TRBV10-3 and TRBJ2-2; the D gene is possibly TRBD2 (6 bases). Germline lookup yields CDR1 ENHRY and CDR2 SYGVKD. This CDR3 spans 18 amino acids. Between the trimmed V and J ends, which lost 6 bases and 2 bases, there was a span of 22 bases. Written as DNA, the CDR3 is TGTGCCATCAGGCAAACTCGGGACTTCCCAATTAACACCGGGGAGCTGTTTTTT. Protein product: CAIRQTRDFPINTGELFF.

The chain combines TRBV27 with TRBJ2-7; 8 positions agree with TRBD1. J was trimmed by 6 bases and V by 1 base; bases with no gene match: 8. CDR1 and CDR2 from the germline V gene are MNHEY and SMNVEV (reference sequence). The CDR3 runs 15 residues. DNA of the CDR3: TGTGCCAGCAGTTTATACCGGCAGGGGGCGCCCGAGCAGTACTTC. It yields the protein CASSLYRQGAPEQYF.

This clone was picked up one time. The chain combines TRBV4-2 with TRBJ2-5; D might be TRBD1 (6 bases). Germline V gene data show CDR1 as LGHNA and CDR2 as YNFKEQ. Between the trimmed V and J ends, which lost 2 bases and 5 bases, there was a span of 21 bases. This CDR3 has 17 residues. The CDR3: CASSQSLEGQLSETQYF. The DNA for the CDR3 is TGTGCCAGCAGCCAATCCCTCGAGGGACAATTGAGCGAGACCCAGTACTTC.

This rearrangement joins TRBV6-5 to TRBJ2-3; possibly TRBD2 for D (6 bases). The CDR3 extends over 16 amino acids. Germline loops: CDR1 MNHEY, CDR2 SVGAGI. Trimming removed 0 bases from V and 4 bases from J, with 14 bases in between. The CDR3 DNA is TGTGCCAGCAGTTACTCTTCGGGAGTCGGCTCAGATACGCAGTATTTT. This codes for CASSYSSGVGSDTQYF.

The chain combines TRBV4-2 with TRBJ2-3, with D perhaps matching TRBD1 (5 bases). The ends were cut back, 1 base at V and 6 bases at J, with 14 bases in the middle. CDR3 length equals 15 residues. Germline assignment: CDR1 LGHNA and CDR2 YNFKEQ. CDR3: CASSQVDLDKDTQYF. CDR3 nucleotide sequence: TGTGCCAGCAGCCAAGTAGACTTGGACAAGGATACGCAGTATTTT.

V gene TRBV7-2 combines with J gene TRBJ2-5; 9 nucleotides agree with TRBD1. This CDR3 spans 15 amino acids. CDR1 and CDR2 (germline): SGHTA, FQGNSA. J lost 5 bases, V lost 2 bases, and 6 bases had no gene match. DNA for the CDR3: TGTGCCAGCAGCTTAATACAGGGGGCCTGGGAGACCCAGTACTTC. Encoded protein: CASSLIQGAWETQYF.